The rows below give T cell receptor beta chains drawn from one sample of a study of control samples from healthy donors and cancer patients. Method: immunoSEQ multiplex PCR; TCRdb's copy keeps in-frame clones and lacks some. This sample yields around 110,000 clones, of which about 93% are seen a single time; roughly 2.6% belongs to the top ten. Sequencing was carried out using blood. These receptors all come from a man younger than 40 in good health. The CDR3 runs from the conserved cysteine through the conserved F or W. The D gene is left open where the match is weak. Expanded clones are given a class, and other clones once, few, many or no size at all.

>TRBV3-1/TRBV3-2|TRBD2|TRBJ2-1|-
CASSQDLAGGYNEQFF
TGTGCCAGCAGCCAAGATTTAGCGGGGGGGTATAATGAGCAGTTCTTC
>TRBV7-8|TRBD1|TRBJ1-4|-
CASSTRTGQGGEKLFF
TGTGCCAGCAGCACGCGAACCGGACAGGGGGGAGAAAAACTGTTTTTT
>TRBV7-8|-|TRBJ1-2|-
CASKGDTLGSWDGYTF
TGTGCCAGCAAAGGGGACACCCTTGGATCCTGGGATGGCTACACCTTC
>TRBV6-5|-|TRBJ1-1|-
CASSYGGALTEAFF
TGTGCCAGCAGTTACGGGGGGGCGCTTACTGAAGCTTTCTTT
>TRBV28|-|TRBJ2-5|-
CASSLSGETQYF
TGTGCCAGCAGTTTATCGGGGGAGACCCAGTACTTC
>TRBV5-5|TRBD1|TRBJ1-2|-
CASSWLQGPGYTF
TGTGCCAGCAGCTGGCTACAGGGGCCTGGCTACACCTTC
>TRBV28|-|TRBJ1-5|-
CALRSGDQPQHF
TGTGCCCTCCGGTCCGGAGACCAGCCCCAGCATTTT
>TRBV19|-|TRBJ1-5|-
CASSIAGGVNQPQHF
TGTGCCAGTAGTATCGCGGGGGGTGTCAATCAGCCCCAGCATTTT
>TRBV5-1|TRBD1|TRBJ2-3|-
CASSLIGQGSSTDTQYF
TGCGCCAGCAGCTTAATAGGACAGGGATCTAGCACAGATACGCAGTATTTT
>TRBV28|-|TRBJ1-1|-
CASNTPRVTEAFF
TGTGCCAGCAACACCCCCCGGGTAACTGAAGCTTTCTTT
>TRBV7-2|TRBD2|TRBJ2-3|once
CASSLAPYSGVQSSTDTQYF
TGTGCCAGCAGCTTAGCCCCATATAGCGGGGTTCAATCTAGCACAGATACGCAGTATTTT
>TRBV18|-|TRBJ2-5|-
CASSPALTGQETQYF
TGTGCCAGCTCACCAGCATTGACAGGTCAAGAGACCCAGTACTTC
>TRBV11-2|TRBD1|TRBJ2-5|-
CASSGPTGYQETQYF
TGTGCCAGCAGCGGACCGACAGGGTATCAAGAGACCCAGTACTTC
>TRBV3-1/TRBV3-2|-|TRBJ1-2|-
CASSRGGSYGYTF
TGTGCCAGCAGCCGAGGGGGAAGCTATGGCTACACCTTC
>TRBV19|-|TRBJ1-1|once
CASNPRLKNTEAFF
TGTGCCAGTAACCCTCGACTCAAGAACACTGAAGCTTTCTTT
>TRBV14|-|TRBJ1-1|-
CASSQMKNTEAFF
TGTGCCAGCAGCCAAATGAAGAACACTGAAGCTTTCTTT